The 4 T cell receptor beta chains presented below share a single source sample, sequenced in a study of blood T cell repertoires in COVID-19. This table comes from immunoSEQ multiplex PCR, and its TCRdb copy is limited to in-frame clones, with some not included. The table lists approximately 85,000 clones, approximately 89% of them singletons, with approximately 2.4% in the top ten. The specimen sequenced was peripheral blood. The receptors were gathered from a man aged 50 or older with acute or convalescent COVID-19.

This chain connects TRBV5-1 to TRBJ2-5, with 15 nucleotides matching TRBD2. Germline V lookup: CDR1 SGHRS, CDR2 YFSETQ. The CDR3 contains 18 residues. J lost 1 base, V lost 3 bases, and 7 bases had no gene match. The CDR3, as DNA: TGCGCCAGCAGCTCCGGACTAGCGGGGGGGCCTAGCCAAGAGACCCAGTACTTC. It yields the protein CASSSGLAGGPSQETQYF.

This rearrangement joins TRBV3-1 (or the pseudogene TRBV3-2) to TRBJ2-5; the D is unclear. Germline V gene lookup returns CDR1 LGHDT and CDR2 YNNKEL (reference sequence). Trimming cost V 1 base and J 0 bases, with 6 bases left between them. This CDR3 region has 14 residues. This chain's CDR3 is CASSQGSNQETQYF. CDR3 nucleotides: TGTGCCAGCAGCCAAGGAAGCAACCAAGAGACCCAGTACTTC.

This chain uses TRBV19 with TRBJ1-2; 10 bases match TRBD1. Looked up from germline, CDR1 is LNHDA and CDR2 is SQIVND (reference sequence). CDR3 length equals 15 residues. V dropped 6 bases and J dropped 8; count of bases not matched to a gene: 12. CDR3 nucleotide sequence: TGTGCCAGTAGACCACCGGGACAGGGGTCTTCAGGCTACACCTTC. Translating gives CASRPPGQGSSGYTF.

V usage is TRBV12-3 or TRBV12-4 and J usage is TRBJ2-7; weak D call: TRBD1 (5 bases). The CDR3 covers 11 residues. V lost 3 bases and J 12 bases, leaving 12 bases between the germline ends. The CDR3 loop is CASSLEGVRYF. CDR3 sequence (DNA): TGTGCCAGCAGTTTGGAAGGGGTAAGGTACTTC.